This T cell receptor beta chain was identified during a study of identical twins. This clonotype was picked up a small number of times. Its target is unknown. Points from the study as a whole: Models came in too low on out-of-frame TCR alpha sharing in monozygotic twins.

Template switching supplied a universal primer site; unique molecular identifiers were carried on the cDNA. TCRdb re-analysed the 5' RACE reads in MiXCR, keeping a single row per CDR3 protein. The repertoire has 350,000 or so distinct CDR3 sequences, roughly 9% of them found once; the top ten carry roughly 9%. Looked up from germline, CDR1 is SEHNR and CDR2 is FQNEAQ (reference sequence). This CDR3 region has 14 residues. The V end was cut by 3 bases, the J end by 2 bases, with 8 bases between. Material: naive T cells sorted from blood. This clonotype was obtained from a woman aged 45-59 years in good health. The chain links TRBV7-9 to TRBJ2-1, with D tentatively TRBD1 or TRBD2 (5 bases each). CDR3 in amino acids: CASSFTGPYNEQFF. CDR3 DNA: TGTGCCAGCAGCTTTACGGGGCCCTACAATGAGCAGTTCTTC. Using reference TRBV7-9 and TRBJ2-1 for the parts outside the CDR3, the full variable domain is DTGVSQNPRHKITKRGQNVTFRCDPISEHNRLYWYRQTLGQGPEFLTYFQNEAQLEKSRLLSDRFSAERPKGSFSTLEIQRTEQGDSAMYLCASSFTGPYNEQFFGPGTRLTVL.